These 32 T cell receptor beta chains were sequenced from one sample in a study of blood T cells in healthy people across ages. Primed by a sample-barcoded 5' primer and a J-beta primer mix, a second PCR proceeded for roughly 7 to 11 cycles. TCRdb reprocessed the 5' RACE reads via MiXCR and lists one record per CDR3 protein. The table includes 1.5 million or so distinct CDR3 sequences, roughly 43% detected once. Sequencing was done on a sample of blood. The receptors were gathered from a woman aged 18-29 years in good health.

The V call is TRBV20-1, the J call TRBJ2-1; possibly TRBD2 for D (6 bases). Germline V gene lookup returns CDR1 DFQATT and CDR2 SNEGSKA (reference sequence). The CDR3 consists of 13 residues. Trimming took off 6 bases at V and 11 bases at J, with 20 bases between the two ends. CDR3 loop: CSALAAASNQQFF. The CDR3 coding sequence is TGCAGTGCATTAGCGGCGGCCTCAAATCAGCAGTTCTTC.

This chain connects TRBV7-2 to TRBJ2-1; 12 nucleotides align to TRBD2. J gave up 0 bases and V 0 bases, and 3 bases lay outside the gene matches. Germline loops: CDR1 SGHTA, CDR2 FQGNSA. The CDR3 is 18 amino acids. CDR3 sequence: CASSLATSGSFSYNEQFF. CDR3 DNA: TGTGCCAGCAGCTTAGCGACTAGCGGGAGTTTCTCCTACAATGAGCAGTTCTTC.

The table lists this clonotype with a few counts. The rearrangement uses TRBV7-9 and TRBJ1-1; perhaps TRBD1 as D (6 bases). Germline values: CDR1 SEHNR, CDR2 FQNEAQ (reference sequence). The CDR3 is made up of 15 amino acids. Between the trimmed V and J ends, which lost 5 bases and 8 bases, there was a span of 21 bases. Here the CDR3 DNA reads TGTGCCAGCAGCCCCTCCCGGGGGCTAGGACTCGAAGCTTTCTTT. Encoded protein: CASSPSRGLGLEAFF.

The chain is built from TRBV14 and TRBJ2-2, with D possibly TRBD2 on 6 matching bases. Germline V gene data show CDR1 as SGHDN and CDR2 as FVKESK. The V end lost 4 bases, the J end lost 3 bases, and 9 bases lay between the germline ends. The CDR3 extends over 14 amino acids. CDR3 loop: CASSLSGDTGELFF. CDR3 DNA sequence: TGTGCCAGCAGCCTTAGCGGAGACACCGGGGAGCTGTTTTTT. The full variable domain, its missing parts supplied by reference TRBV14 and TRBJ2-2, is EAGVTQFPSHSVIEKGQTVTLRCDPISGHDNLYWYRRVMGKEIKFLLHFVKESKQDESGMPNNRFLAERTGGTYSTLKVQPAELEDSGVYFCASSLSGDTGELFFGEGSRLTVL.

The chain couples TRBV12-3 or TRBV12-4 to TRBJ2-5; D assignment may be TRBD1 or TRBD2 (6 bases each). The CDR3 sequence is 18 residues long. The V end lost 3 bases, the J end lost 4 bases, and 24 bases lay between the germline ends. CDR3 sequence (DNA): TGTGCCAGCAGTTTCAAGGGGGACTTTTGGCTTTTCCCAGAGACCCAGTACTTC. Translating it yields CASSFKGDFWLFPETQYF.

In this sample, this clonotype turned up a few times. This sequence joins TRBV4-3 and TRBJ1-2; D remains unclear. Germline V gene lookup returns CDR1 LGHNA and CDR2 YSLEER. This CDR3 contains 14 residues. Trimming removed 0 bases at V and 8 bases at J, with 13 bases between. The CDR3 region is CASSQEGYSSGYTF. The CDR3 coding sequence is TGCGCCAGCAGCCAAGAGGGTTACTCTAGCGGCTACACCTTC.

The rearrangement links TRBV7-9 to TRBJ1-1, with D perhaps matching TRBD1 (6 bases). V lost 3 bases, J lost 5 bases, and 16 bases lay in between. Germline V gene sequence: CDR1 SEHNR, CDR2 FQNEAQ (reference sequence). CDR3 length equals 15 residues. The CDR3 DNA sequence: TGTGCCAGCAGCTTCGCAGGGGACCAAGATACTGAAGCTTTCTTT. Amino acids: CASSFAGDQDTEAFF.

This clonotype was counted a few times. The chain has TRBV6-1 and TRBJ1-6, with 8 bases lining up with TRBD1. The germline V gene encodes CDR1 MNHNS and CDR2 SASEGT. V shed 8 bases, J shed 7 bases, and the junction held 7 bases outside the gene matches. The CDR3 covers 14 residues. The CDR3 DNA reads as TGTGCCAGCGCCCTTCGGGACAGGAATTCACCCCTCCACTTT. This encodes CASALRDRNSPLHF.

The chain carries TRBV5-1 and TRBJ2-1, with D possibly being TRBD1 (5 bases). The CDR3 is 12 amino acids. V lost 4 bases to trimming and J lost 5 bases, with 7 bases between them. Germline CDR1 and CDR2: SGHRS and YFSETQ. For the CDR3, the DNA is TGCGCCAGCAGCGTACAGGACAATGAGCAGTTCTTC. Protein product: CASSVQDNEQFF.

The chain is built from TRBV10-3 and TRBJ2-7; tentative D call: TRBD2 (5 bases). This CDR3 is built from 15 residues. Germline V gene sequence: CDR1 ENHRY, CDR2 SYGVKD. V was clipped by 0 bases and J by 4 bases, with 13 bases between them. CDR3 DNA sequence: TGTGCCATCAGTGAGTCGATAGGACTGGAGTACGAGCAGTACTTC. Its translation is CAISESIGLEYEQYF.

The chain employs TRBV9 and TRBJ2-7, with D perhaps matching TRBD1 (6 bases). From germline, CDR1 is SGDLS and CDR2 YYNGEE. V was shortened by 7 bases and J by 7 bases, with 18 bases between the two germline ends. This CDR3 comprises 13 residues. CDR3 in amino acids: CASGEGEYNEQYF. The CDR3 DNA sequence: TGTGCCAGCGGCGAGGGGGAGTACAATGAGCAGTACTTC.

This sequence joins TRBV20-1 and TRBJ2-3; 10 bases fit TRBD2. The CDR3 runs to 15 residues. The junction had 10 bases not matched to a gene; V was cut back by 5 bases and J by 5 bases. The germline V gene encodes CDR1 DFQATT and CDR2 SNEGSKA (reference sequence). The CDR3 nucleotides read TGCAGTGCTCAAAGGCTAGCGGGAGTCCTAGATACGCAGTATTTT. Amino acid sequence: CSAQRLAGVLDTQYF.

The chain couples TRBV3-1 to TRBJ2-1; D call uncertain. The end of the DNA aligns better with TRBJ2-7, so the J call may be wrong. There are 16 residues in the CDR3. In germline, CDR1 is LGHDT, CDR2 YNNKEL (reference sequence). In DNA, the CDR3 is TGTGCCAGCAGCCAAGGCAGGACCACCTCTTACAATGAGCAGTACTTC. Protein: CASSQGRTTSYNEQYF.

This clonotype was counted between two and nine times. CDR3 sequence reads: CASSPGVTVSNQPQHF. Written as DNA, the CDR3 is TGTGCCAGCAGCCCGGGGGTGACAGTTAGCAATCAGCCCCAGCATTTT. V is TRBV4-2 and J is TRBJ1-5, with D possibly TRBD1 on 5 matching bases. Germline CDR1 LGHNA, CDR2 YNFKEQ. CDR3 size: 16 residues. V gave up 4 bases and J gave up 0 bases, with 13 bases separating them.

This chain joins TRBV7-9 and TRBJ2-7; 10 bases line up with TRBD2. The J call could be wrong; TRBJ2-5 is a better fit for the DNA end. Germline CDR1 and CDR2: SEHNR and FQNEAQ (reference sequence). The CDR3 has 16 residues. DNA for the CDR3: TGTGCCAGCAGCTTACCGTCTAGCGGGGGTGCTAGGACCCAGTACTTC. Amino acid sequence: CASSLPSSGGARTQYF.

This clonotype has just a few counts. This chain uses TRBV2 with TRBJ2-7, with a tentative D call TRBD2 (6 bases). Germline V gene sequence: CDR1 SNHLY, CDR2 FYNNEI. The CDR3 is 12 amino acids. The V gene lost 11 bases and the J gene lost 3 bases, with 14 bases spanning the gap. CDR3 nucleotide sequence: TGTGCCCGAGGGACTGGCGGCTACGAGCAGTACTTC. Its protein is CARGTGGYEQYF.

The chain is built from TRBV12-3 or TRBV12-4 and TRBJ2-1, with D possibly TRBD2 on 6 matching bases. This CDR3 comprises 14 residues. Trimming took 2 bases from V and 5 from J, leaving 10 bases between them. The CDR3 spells CASSLWGVDNEQFF. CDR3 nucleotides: TGTGCCAGCAGTTTATGGGGGGTCGACAATGAGCAGTTCTTC.

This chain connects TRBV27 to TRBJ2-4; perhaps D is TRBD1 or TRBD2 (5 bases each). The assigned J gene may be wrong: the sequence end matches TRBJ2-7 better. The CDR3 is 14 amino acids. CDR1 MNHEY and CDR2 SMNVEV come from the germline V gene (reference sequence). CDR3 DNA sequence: TGTGCCAGCAGTCCCCGGGGCCCCACCTACGAGCAGTACTTC. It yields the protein CASSPRGPTYEQYF.

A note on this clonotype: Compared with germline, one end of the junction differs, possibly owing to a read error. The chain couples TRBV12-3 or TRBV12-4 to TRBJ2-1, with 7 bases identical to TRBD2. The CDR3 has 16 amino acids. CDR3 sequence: CASCLGRERSYNEQVF. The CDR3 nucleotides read TGTGCCAGCTGTTTAGGGCGGGAGAGGTCCTACAATGAGCAGGTCTTC.

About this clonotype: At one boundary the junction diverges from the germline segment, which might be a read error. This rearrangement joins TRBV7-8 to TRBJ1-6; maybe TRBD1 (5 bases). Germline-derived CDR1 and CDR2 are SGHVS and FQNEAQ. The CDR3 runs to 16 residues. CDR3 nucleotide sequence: TGTGCCAGCAGCTTGGGGCAGAGCTCCTATAATTCACCCCCCCACTTT. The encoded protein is CASSLGQSSYNSPPHF.

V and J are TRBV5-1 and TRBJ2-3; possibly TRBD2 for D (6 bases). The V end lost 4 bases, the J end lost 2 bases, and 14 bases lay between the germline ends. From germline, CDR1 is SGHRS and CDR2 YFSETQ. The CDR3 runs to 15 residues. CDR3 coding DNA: TGCGCCAGCAGCAGGGATGGGGGGTACACAGATACGCAGTATTTT. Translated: CASSRDGGYTDTQYF.

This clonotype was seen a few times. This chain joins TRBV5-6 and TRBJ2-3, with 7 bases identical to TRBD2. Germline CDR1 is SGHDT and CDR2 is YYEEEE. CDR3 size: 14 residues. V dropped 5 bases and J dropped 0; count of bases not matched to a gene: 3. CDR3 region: CASRMGGSTDTQYF. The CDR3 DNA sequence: TGTGCCAGCAGGATGGGAGGGAGCACAGATACGCAGTATTTT. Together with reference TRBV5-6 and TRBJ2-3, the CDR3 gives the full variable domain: DAGVTQSPTHLIKTRGQQVTLRCSPKSGHDTVSWYQQALGQGPQFIFQYYEEEERQRGNFPDRFSGHQFPNYSSELNVNALLLGDSALYLCASRMGGSTDTQYFGPGTRLTVL.

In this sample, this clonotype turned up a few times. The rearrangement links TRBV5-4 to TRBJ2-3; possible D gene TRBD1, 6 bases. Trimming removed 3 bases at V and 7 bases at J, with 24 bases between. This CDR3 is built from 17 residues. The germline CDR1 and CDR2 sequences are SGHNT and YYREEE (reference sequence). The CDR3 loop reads CASSSLVGTRHMNTQYF. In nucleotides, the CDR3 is TGTGCCAGCAGCTCTCTAGTAGGGACAAGACACATGAATACGCAGTATTTT.

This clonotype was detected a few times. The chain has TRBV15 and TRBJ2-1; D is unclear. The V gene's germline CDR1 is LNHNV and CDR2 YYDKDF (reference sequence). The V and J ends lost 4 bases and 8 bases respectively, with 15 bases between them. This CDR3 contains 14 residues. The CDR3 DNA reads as TGTGCCACCAGCACCCCGAGTAGTTCTTATGAGCAGTTCTTC. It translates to CATSTPSSSYEQFF.

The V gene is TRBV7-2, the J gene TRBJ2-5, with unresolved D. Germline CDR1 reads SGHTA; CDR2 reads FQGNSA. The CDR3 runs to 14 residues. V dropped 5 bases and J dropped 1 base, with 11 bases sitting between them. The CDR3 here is CASSVREFQETQYF. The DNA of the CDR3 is TGTGCCAGCAGCGTAAGGGAATTCCAAGAGACCCAGTACTTC.

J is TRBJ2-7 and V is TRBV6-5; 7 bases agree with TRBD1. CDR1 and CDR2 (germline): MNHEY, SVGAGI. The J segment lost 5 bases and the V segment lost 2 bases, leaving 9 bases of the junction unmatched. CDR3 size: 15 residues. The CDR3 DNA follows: TGTGCCAGCAGTTACGGTGGACAGGATCCCAACGAGCAGTACTTC. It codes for CASSYGGQDPNEQYF.

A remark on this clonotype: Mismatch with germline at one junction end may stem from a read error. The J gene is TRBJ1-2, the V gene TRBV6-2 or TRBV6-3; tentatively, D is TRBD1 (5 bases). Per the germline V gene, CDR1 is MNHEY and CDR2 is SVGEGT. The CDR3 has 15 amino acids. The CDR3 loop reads CAGSYASGTGYGYTF. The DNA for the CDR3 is TGTGCCGGCAGTTACGCGTCGGGGACGGGTTATGGCTACACCTTC.

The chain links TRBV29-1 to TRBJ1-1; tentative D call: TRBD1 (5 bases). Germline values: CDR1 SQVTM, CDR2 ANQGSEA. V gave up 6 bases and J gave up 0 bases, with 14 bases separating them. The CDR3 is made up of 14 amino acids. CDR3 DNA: TGCAGCGTAACCAAGGGGCCGTTGAACACTGAAGCTTTCTTT. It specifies CSVTKGPLNTEAFF.

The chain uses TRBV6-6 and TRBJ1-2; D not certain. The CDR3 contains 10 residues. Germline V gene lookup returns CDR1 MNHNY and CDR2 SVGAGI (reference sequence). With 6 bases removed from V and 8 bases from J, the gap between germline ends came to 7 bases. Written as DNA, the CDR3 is TGTGCCAGCAGAGGCGAGGGCTACACCTTC. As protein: CASRGEGYTF.

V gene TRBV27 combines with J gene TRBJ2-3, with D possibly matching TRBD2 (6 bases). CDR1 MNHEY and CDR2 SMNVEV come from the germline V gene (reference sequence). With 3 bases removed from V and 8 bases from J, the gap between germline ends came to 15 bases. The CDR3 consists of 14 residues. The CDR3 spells CASSFLVGRGTQYF. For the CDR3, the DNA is TGTGCCAGCAGTTTCTTAGTGGGGCGGGGTACGCAGTATTTT.

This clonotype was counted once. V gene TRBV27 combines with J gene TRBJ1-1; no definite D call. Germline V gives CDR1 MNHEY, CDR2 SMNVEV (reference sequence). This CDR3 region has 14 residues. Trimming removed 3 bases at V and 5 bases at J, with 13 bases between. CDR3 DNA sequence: TGTGCCAGCAGTTTGATCGGGGAGAGGACTGAAGCTTTCTTT. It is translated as CASSLIGERTEAFF.

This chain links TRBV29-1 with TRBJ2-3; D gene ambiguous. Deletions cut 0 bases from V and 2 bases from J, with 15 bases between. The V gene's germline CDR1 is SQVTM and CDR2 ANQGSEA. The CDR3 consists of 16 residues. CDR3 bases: TGCAGCGTTGAAGATCGGGCGCGAAAGCCCACAGATACGCAGTATTTT. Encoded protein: CSVEDRARKPTDTQYF.